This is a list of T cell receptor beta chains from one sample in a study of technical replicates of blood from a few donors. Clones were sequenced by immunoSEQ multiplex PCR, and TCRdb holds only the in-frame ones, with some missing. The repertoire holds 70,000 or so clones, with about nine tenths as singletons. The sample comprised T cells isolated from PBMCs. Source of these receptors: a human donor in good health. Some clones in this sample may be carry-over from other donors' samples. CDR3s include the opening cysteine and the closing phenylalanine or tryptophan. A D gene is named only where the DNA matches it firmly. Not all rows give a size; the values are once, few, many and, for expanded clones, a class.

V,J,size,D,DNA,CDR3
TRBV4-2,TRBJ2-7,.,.,TGTGCCAGCAGCCAAGCAGGGTCCAGCTCCTACGAGCAGTACTTC,CASSQAGSSSYEQYF
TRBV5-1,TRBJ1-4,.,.,TGCGCCAGCAGCCTTCAGGGTTTAGCTTCTACTAATGAAAAACTGTTTTTT,CASSLQGLASTNEKLFF
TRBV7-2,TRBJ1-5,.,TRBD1,TGTGCCAGCAGCTCCGGGACAGGGATTTATAGCAATCAGCCCCAGCATTTT,CASSSGTGIYSNQPQHF
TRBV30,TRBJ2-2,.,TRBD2,TGTGCCGGTCCTTTAAGCGGGGGGGCCGACGGCACCGGGGAGCTGTTTTTT,CAGPLSGGADGTGELFF
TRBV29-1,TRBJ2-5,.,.,TGCAGCGTTGGCCAGGGGATTTGGGAGACCCAGTACTTC,CSVGQGIWETQYF
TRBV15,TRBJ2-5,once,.,TGTGCCACCAGCCAAGGGGGCAAGACGGGGGTGGAAGAGACCCAGTACTTC,CATSQGGKTGVEETQYF
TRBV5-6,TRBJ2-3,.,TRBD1,TGTGCCAGCAGCTTGAAAAGGGGGCATGACACAGATACGCAGTATTTT,CASSLKRGHDTDTQYF
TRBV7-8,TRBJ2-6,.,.,TGTGCCAGCAGCTTAGCTCCAAGCTACGTTATGAGCGCTGGGGCCAACGTCCTGACTTTC,CASSLAPSYVMSAGANVLTF
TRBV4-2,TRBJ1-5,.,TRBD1,TGTGCCAGCAGCCAATCTGACAGGGACAATCAGCCCCAGCATTTT,CASSQSDRDNQPQHF
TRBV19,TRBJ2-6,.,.,TGTGCCAGTTCTCCTCCGTCGGGCTCTGGGGCCAACGTCCTGACTTTC,CASSPPSGSGANVLTF
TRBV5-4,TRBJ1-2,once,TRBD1,TGTGCCAGCAGCTCGGACAGGGGGCAGGTTGGCTACACCTTC,CASSSDRGQVGYTF
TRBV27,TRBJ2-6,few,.,TGTGCCAGCAGGCAGAAGGGGGCTGGGGCCAACGTCCTGACTTTC,CASRQKGAGANVLTF
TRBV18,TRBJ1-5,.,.,TGTGCCAGCTCACCCGGGACCGGGAGTCAGCCCCAGCATTTT,CASSPGTGSQPQHF
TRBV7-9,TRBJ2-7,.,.,TGTGCCAGCAGCCCTACAGGCCAGCACTACGAGCAGTACTTC,CASSPTGQHYEQYF
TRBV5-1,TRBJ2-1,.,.,TGCGCCAGCAGCTTGTTTGGAGACAATGAGCAGTTCTTC,CASSLFGDNEQFF
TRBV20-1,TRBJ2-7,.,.,TGCAGTGCTAGATTTGTATACGAGCAGTACTTC,CSARFVYEQYF
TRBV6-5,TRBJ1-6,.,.,TGTGCCAGCAGTTCTACAGGGACCTCACCCCTCCACTTT,CASSSTGTSPLHF
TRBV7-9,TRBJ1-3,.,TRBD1,TGTGCCAGCAGCTTAGCGCTAAGACAGGGAAGAAACACCATATATTTT,CASSLALRQGRNTIYF
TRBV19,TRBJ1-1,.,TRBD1,TGTGCCAGCCGCCGGGACAGGACGAACACTGAAGCTTTCTTT,CASRRDRTNTEAFF
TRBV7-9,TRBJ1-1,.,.,TGTGCCAGCAGCTTGACAGGACTGAACACTGAAGCTTTCTTT,CASSLTGLNTEAFF
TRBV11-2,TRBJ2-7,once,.,TGTGCCAGCAGCACCCGACAGACTTACGAGCAGTACTTC,CASSTRQTYEQYF
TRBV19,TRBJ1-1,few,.,TGTGCCAGTAGTCCGCCAGGGGCTAGCACTGAAGCTTTCTTT,CASSPPGASTEAFF
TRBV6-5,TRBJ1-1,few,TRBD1,TGTGCCAGCAGTTACTCGGGGACAGGGGGCCTGGAAGCTTTCTTT,CASSYSGTGGLEAFF
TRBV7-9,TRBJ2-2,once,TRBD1,TGTGCCAGCAGCTTAGAAGGGACAGACGCGAACACCGGGGAGCTGTTTTTT,CASSLEGTDANTGELFF
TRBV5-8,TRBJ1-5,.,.,TGTGCCAGCAGCCCTAACATAGGGGTGGACAATCAGCCCCAGCATTTT,CASSPNIGVDNQPQHF
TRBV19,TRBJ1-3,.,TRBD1,TGTGCCAGTGGCAGGGGGGGAAACACCATATATTTT,CASGRGGNTIYF
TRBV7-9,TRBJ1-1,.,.,TGTGCCAGCAGCAGGGGGAACACTGAAGCTTTCTTT,CASSRGNTEAFF
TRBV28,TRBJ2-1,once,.,TGTGCCAGCAGTTCCGGACAGCTTTACAATGAGCAGTTCTTC,CASSSGQLYNEQFF
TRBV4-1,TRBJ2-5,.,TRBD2,TGCGCCAGCAGCCCCTGGGGGATAGCGGGGGGGCCAAAAAGAGAGACCCAGTACTTC,CASSPWGIAGGPKRETQYF
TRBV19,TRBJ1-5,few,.,TGTGCCAGTAGGATATCGAACATGCCCAATCAGCCCCAGCATTTT,CASRISNMPNQPQHF
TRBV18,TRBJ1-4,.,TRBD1,TGTGCCAGCTCACCACCTGGACAGGGTGGGGAAAAACTGTTTTTT,CASSPPGQGGEKLFF
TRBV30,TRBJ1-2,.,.,TGTGCCTGGAGTTCGCTCGGACAGCCCGGGCGCTACACCTTC,CAWSSLGQPGRYTF
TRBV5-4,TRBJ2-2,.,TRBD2,TGTGCCAGCAGGTCGGGACTAGCGGTTGACACCGGGGAGCTGTTTTTT,CASRSGLAVDTGELFF
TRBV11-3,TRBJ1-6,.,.,TGTGCCAGCAGCCCCTTAGAGTCCTCACCCCTCCACTTT,CASSPLESSPLHF
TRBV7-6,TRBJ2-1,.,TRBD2,TGTGCCAGCAGCTCACGACTAGCGGGGGAAGGGAATGAGCAGTTCTTC,CASSSRLAGEGNEQFF
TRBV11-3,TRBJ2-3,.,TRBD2,TGTGCCAGCAGCTTAACGGGAGGGCCAGATACGCAGTATTTT,CASSLTGGPDTQYF
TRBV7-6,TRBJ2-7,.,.,TGTGCCAGCAGCTTTTTGGCGGGGGCTACCTACGAGCAGTACTTC,CASSFLAGATYEQYF
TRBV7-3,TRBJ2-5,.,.,TGTGCCAGCAGCTTAGGGCTGAGCGAGACCCAGTACTTC,CASSLGLSETQYF
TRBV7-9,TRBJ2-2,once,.,TGTGCCAGCAGCTACCCACAGGAGAACACCGGGGAGCTGTTTTTT,CASSYPQENTGELFF
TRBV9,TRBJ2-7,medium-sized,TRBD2,TGTGCCAGCAGCGTAGCTGGCGGGGGGGGCTACGAGCAGTACTTC,CASSVAGGGGYEQYF
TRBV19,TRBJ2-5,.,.,TGTGCCAGTAGTATAGGTAGACAGCAACAAGAGACCCAGTACTTC,CASSIGRQQQETQYF
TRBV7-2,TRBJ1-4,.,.,TGTGCCAGCAGCACCCAAGCAACTATTGGTGAAAAACTGTTTTTT,CASSTQATIGEKLFF
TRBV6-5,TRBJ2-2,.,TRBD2,TGTGCCAGCAGTTACGCGGGGGGGCCCTCCGGGGAGCTGTTTTTT,CASSYAGGPSGELFF
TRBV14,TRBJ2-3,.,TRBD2,TGTGCCAGCAGCCAAGGGCTAGCGGGCACAGATACGCAGTATTTT,CASSQGLAGTDTQYF
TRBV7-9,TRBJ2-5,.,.,TGTGCCAGCAGCGACGGAGGGGGCAGAGAGACCCAGTACTTC,CASSDGGGRETQYF
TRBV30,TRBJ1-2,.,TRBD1,TGTGCCGGAGGGACAGGGGAAGGTAGAGGTGGCTACACCTTC,CAGGTGEGRGGYTF
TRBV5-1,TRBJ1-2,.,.,TGCGCCAGCAGCCCTGGGGCTGGGGCGAAGACCTATGGCTACACCTTC,CASSPGAGAKTYGYTF
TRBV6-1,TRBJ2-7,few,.,TGTGCCAGCAGTGATTTAGCAGGGGAAGGCCACGAGCAGTACTTC,CASSDLAGEGHEQYF
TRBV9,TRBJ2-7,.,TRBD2,TGTGCCAGCAGCGCCAAATCCGACAGTCACAGCGGGGGCTACGAGCAGTACTTC,CASSAKSDSHSGGYEQYF
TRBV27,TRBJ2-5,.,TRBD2,TGTGCCAGCAGCCCCGGACTAGCCCAAGAGACCCAGTACTTC,CASSPGLAQETQYF
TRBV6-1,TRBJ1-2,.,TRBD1,TGTGCCAGCAGTGGACAGGGGGCTTCTCGTGGCTACACCTTC,CASSGQGASRGYTF
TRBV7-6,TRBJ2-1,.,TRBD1,TGTGCCAGCAGCTTATATAGCGACAGGGGGATGGGTGAGCAGTTCTTC,CASSLYSDRGMGEQFF
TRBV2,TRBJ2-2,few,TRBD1,TGTGCCAGCAGTAAATGGGACAGTATCGGGGAGCTGTTTTTT,CASSKWDSIGELFF